These 27 T cell receptor beta chains were sequenced from one sample in a study of T cell changes during pregnancy in multiple sclerosis. Sequenced by immunoSEQ multiplex PCR; TCRdb stores in-frame clones only, minus some. The sample includes approximately 60,000 clones, about 92% of them seen just once. The sequences come from CD4+ T cells from peripheral blood mononuclear cells, collected in the second trimester of pregnancy. These receptors were collected from a female donor with multiple sclerosis, enrolled in a pregnancy study.

This clone has only a few counts. The chain combines TRBV16 with TRBJ1-5; D unclear. The V gene's germline CDR1 is KGHSY and CDR2 FQNENV. The V end was cut by 4 bases, the J end by 0 bases, with 13 bases between. The CDR3 totals 16 residues. CDR3 loop: CASSPPRAGSNQPQHF. CDR3 sequence (DNA): TGTGCCAGCAGCCCCCCGAGGGCAGGTAGCAATCAGCCCCAGCATTTT. Using reference TRBV16 and TRBJ1-5 for the parts outside the CDR3, the full variable domain is GEEVAQTPKHLVRGEGQKAKLYCAPIKGHSYVFWYQQVLKNEFKFLISFQNENVFDETGMPKERFSAKCLPNSPCSLEIQATKLEDSAVYFCASSPPRAGSNQPQHFGDGTRLSIL.

The chain joins TRBV6-6 to TRBJ1-1; tentatively, D is TRBD1 (6 bases). The CDR3 runs to 14 residues. Germline values: CDR1 MNHNY, CDR2 SVGAGI (reference sequence). The V and J ends lost 4 bases and 1 base respectively, with 10 bases between them. CDR3 sequence: CASSLQGENTEAFF. CDR3 DNA sequence: TGTGCCAGCAGTTTACAGGGCGAGAACACTGAAGCTTTCTTT.

The V gene is TRBV7-9, the J gene TRBJ1-5; D possibly corresponds to TRBD1 (5 bases). The CDR3 length is 15 residues. V was clipped by 5 bases and J by 3 bases, with 14 bases between them. CDR1 and CDR2 (germline): SEHNR, FQNEAQ (reference sequence). The CDR3 bases are TGTGCCAGCAGCGGGCCGGGACTGATCAATCAGCCCCAGCATTTT. Translation: CASSGPGLINQPQHF.

CDR3 in amino acids: CATSRGPRDEQYF. CDR3 coding DNA: TGTGCCACCAGCAGAGGGCCCAGGGACGAGCAGTACTTC. The rearrangement joins TRBV15 to TRBJ2-7, with D maybe TRBD1 (5 bases). This CDR3 region has 13 residues. Germline V gene data show CDR1 as LNHNV and CDR2 as YYDKDF (reference sequence). Trimming removed 1 base from V and 5 bases from J, with 9 bases in between. Complete variable domain (other parts from reference TRBV15 and TRBJ2-7): DAMVIQNPRYQVTQFGKPVTLSCSQTLNHNVMYWYQQKSSQAPKLLFHYYDKDFNNEADTPDNFQSRRPNTSFCFLDIRSPGLGDTAMYLCATSRGPRDEQYFGPGTRLTVT.

The chain uses TRBV29-1 and TRBJ1-2; the D is unclear. Looked up from germline, CDR1 is SQVTM and CDR2 is ANQGSEA. V lost 6 bases and J 0 bases, leaving 11 bases between the germline ends. The CDR3 is 13 amino acids. The CDR3 DNA reads as TGCAGCGTGCGGGGTTTAGCTAACTATGGCTACACCTTC. Encoded protein: CSVRGLANYGYTF. Looking up the rest from reference TRBV29-1 and TRBJ1-2 gives the full variable domain: SAVISQKPSRDICQRGTSLTIQCQVDSQVTMMFWYRQQPGQSLTLIATANQGSEATYESGFVIDKFPISRPNLTFSTLTVSNMSPEDSSIYLCSVRGLANYGYTFGSGTRLTVV.

CDR3 amino acids: CASSPQPGSATDTQYF. CDR3 coding DNA: TGTGCCAGCAGCCCCCAGCCCGGGAGTGCCACAGATACGCAGTATTTT. The chain uses TRBV7-3 and TRBJ2-3; D might be TRBD2 (6 bases). This CDR3 has 16 amino acids. The V gene's germline CDR1 is SGHTA and CDR2 FQGTGA. V was trimmed by 5 bases and J by 2 bases, leaving 17 bases between them.

This chain uses TRBV9 with TRBJ2-3, with D possibly being TRBD2 (6 bases). The CDR3 is 16 amino acids. The V end was cut by 1 base, the J end by 0 bases, with 12 bases between. CDR1 SGDLS and CDR2 YYNGEE come from the germline V gene. This chain's CDR3 is CASSVRATSSTDTQYF. The CDR3 nucleotides read TGTGCCAGCAGCGTAAGGGCTACTAGCAGCACAGATACGCAGTATTTT.

This chain links TRBV5-8 with TRBJ1-3, with 8 bases that match TRBD1. The ends lost 3 bases at V and 7 bases at J; junction bases unmatched: 12. Germline CDR1 is SGHTS and CDR2 is YDEGEE. The CDR3 runs to 16 residues. The CDR3 region is CASSWRTGPLRNTIYF. The CDR3 nucleotides read TGTGCCAGCAGCTGGCGGACAGGGCCCTTGCGGAACACCATATATTTT.

CDR3 nucleotide sequence: TGCGCCAGCAGCTTGGGACTAGCGGGAGGCGAGCAGTTCTTC. It is translated as CASSLGLAGGEQFF. The chain links TRBV5-1 to TRBJ2-1; 13 nucleotides line up with TRBD2. V gave up 0 bases and J gave up 10 bases; unmatched junction bases: 1. The CDR3 is 14 amino acids. Per the germline V gene, CDR1 is SGHRS and CDR2 is YFSETQ.

This chain joins TRBV28 and TRBJ1-1; D remains unclear. The V gene lost 4 bases and the J gene lost 7 bases, with 22 bases spanning the gap. The CDR3 extends over 16 amino acids. Germline V lookup: CDR1 MDHEN, CDR2 SYDVKM. The CDR3 DNA reads TGTGCCAGCAGTTCCCATTCTCCGGGAGGGAACCGTGAAGCTTTCTTT. This codes for CASSSHSPGGNREAFF.

The rearrangement uses TRBV5-4 and TRBJ1-1; the D is unclear. CDR1 is SGHNT, CDR2 YYREEE, per germline (reference sequence). CDR3 length equals 13 residues. The V gene lost 3 bases and the J gene lost 10 bases, with 16 bases spanning the gap. The CDR3 spells CASSSYLPGAAFF. The CDR3 bases are TGTGCCAGCAGCTCCTACCTACCCGGTGCAGCTTTCTTT.

This chain links TRBV2 with TRBJ2-3, with 12 bases matching TRBD2. V shed 4 bases and J 4 bases; nucleotides not matched to a gene: 3. Looked up from germline, CDR1 is SNHLY and CDR2 is FYNNEI. The length of the CDR3 is 15 residues. The CDR3 region has the DNA TGTGCCAGCAGTGTTCTAGCGGGGGGGGCAGATACGCAGTATTTT. This codes for CASSVLAGGADTQYF. Combining the CDR3 with reference TRBV2 and TRBJ2-3 gives the whole variable domain EPEVTQTPSHQVTQMGQEVILRCVPISNHLYFYWYRQILGQKVEFLVSFYNNEISEKSEIFDDQFSVERPDGSNFTLKIRSTKLEDSAMYFCASSVLAGGADTQYFGPGTRLTVL.

This chain joins TRBV28 and TRBJ2-7; 8 nucleotides match TRBD1. This CDR3 has 12 amino acids. Germline values: CDR1 MDHEN, CDR2 SYDVKM. The V segment lost 5 bases and the J segment 8 bases; nucleotides outside the gene matches: 5. The CDR3 nucleotides read TGTGCCAGCAGTCAGACAGGGGTACAGCAGTACTTC. It yields the protein CASSQTGVQQYF.

This chain uses TRBV18 with TRBJ1-3; TRBD1 might be the D (6 bases). The germline CDR1 and CDR2 sequences are KGHSH and LQKENI. The V end lost 3 bases, the J end lost 3 bases, and 12 bases lay between the germline ends. CDR3 length: 15 amino acids. The DNA of the CDR3 is TGTGCCAGCTCACCCGACCGGGACAATGGAAACACCATATATTTT. Amino acids: CASSPDRDNGNTIYF.

The chain links TRBV19 to TRBJ2-5; perhaps TRBD2 as D (5 bases). The J call could be wrong; TRBJ2-7 is a better fit for the DNA end. CDR1 and CDR2 from the germline V gene are LNHDA and SQIVND (reference sequence). This CDR3 comprises 13 residues. CDR3: CASSRGLVYEQYF. DNA of the CDR3: TGTGCCAGTAGTCGTGGACTGGTCTACGAGCAGTACTTC.

The rearrangement links TRBV5-8 to TRBJ2-4; TRBD1 is a possible D gene (5 bases). The CDR3 totals 17 residues. Deletions cut 0 bases from V and 2 bases from J, with 15 bases between. CDR1 SGHTS and CDR2 YDEGEE come from the germline V gene. The CDR3 sequence: CASSLARVTKTKNIQYF. The CDR3 DNA reads TGTGCCAGCAGCTTGGCCAGGGTAACGAAGACCAAAAACATTCAGTACTTC.

The CDR3 spells CASSDAAGGEQFF. The CDR3 coding sequence is TGTGCCAGCAGCGATGCGGCGGGGGGGGAGCAGTTCTTC. J is TRBJ2-1 and V is TRBV9; 9 nucleotides agree with TRBD2. The junction had 5 bases not matched to a gene; V was cut back by 3 bases and J by 10 bases. The length of the CDR3 is 13 residues. CDR1 is SGDLS, CDR2 YYNGEE, per germline.

The chain links TRBV9 to TRBJ2-1; D unclear. V was cut by 0 bases and J by 2 bases, with 9 bases left in between. The CDR3 extends over 15 amino acids. Germline V gene lookup returns CDR1 SGDLS and CDR2 YYNGEE. The CDR3, as DNA: TGTGCCAGCAGCGTAGTTGTGGGCGCCTACAATGAGCAGTTCTTC. It translates to CASSVVVGAYNEQFF.

This clone was seen only a few times. In the same sample, other DNA sequences code for this CDR3. The chain links TRBV5-4 to TRBJ2-6; TRBD2 matches at 7 bases. Germline-derived CDR1 and CDR2 are SGHNT and YYREEE (reference sequence). The CDR3 length is 15 residues. Trimming took 4 bases from V and 2 from J; bases not matched to a gene: 3. This CDR3 is CASSPGGPGANVLTF. The CDR3, as DNA: TGTGCCAGCAGCCCGGGGGGTCCTGGGGCCAACGTCCTGACTTTC.

The V gene is TRBV2, the J gene TRBJ1-2; maybe TRBD1 (5 bases). Trimming took off 3 bases at V and 2 bases at J, with 13 bases between the two ends. Germline CDR1 is SNHLY and CDR2 is FYNNEI. The length of the CDR3 is 15 residues. CDR3 in DNA: TGTGCCAGCAGTGAGTCCAGGGTGATAAACTATGGCTACACCTTC. Translation: CASSESRVINYGYTF.

This rearrangement joins TRBV9 to TRBJ2-1; 7 positions match TRBD2. CDR1 is SGDLS and CDR2 is YYNGEE in the germline V gene. This CDR3 spans 16 amino acids. Trimming cost V 1 base and J 6 bases; bases outside gene matches: 10. CDR3 in amino acids: CASSVKGLAAFNEQFF. As DNA, the CDR3 is TGTGCCAGCAGCGTAAAGGGGCTAGCGGCCTTCAATGAGCAGTTCTTC.

The V gene is TRBV19, the J gene TRBJ2-7; D is perhaps TRBD2 (6 bases). The germline V and J ends were trimmed by 4 bases and 2 bases, with 18 bases remaining between them. CDR1 and CDR2 from the germline V gene are LNHDA and SQIVND (reference sequence). The CDR3 covers 16 residues. CDR3 sequence (DNA): TGTGCCAGTAGTACCGTAGGAGGGACGCGAGCCTACGAGCAGTACTTC. Its translation: CASSTVGGTRAYEQYF. Full variable domain (outside the CDR3, taken from reference TRBV19 and TRBJ2-7): DGGITQSPKYLFRKEGQNVTLSCEQNLNHDAMYWYRQDPGQGLRLIYYSQIVNDFQKGDIAEGYSVSREKKESFPLTVTSAQKNPTAFYLCASSTVGGTRAYEQYFGPGTRLTVT.

V and J are TRBV10-3 and TRBJ1-1; D unresolved. Germline assignment: CDR1 ENHRY and CDR2 SYGVKD. The CDR3 loop spans 13 amino acids. Trimming shortened V by 8 bases and J by 7 bases, and 17 bases separated the two germline ends. CDR3 amino acids: CAIEVMVGGEAFF. CDR3 bases: TGTGCCATCGAGGTAATGGTAGGTGGTGAAGCTTTCTTT.

This chain joins TRBV27 and TRBJ1-1; D unclear. Trimming pared 9 bases from V and 5 bases from J, leaving 16 bases between. CDR3 size: 13 residues. Germline V gene data show CDR1 as MNHEY and CDR2 as SMNVEV (reference sequence). The CDR3 DNA follows: TGTGCCAGTCATTGGAGCCGAGGGACTGAAGCTTTCTTT. This codes for CASHWSRGTEAFF.

This chain connects TRBV7-9 to TRBJ1-1, with no clear D. This CDR3 region has 11 residues. CDR1 and CDR2 (germline): SEHNR, FQNEAQ (reference sequence). Trimming removed 6 bases from V and 2 bases from J, with 4 bases in between. This CDR3 is CASSHNTEAFF. As DNA, the CDR3 is TGTGCCAGCAGTCATAACACTGAAGCTTTCTTT.

V usage is TRBV6-6 and J usage is TRBJ1-1; D remains ambiguous. The V gene's germline CDR1 is MNHNY and CDR2 SVGAGI (reference sequence). CDR3 length: 12 residues. V was clipped by 2 bases and J by 10 bases, with 11 bases between them. CDR3: CASSYGYPGAFF. Written as DNA, the CDR3 is TGTGCCAGCAGTTACGGGTACCCGGGAGCTTTCTTT.

The chain recombines TRBV6-6 with TRBJ1-6; D may be TRBD1 (5 bases). CDR3 length: 15 amino acids. Germline lookup yields CDR1 MNHNY and CDR2 SVGAGI (reference sequence). Trimming removed 2 bases at V and 7 bases at J, with 12 bases between. This CDR3 reads CASSYGRVDNSPLHF. The CDR3 DNA is TGTGCCAGCAGTTACGGCAGGGTAGACAATTCACCCCTCCACTTT.